This entry lists 21 T cell receptor beta chains sequenced from one sample in a study of control samples from healthy donors and cancer patients. Using immunoSEQ multiplex PCR, the repertoire was profiled, and TCRdb retains in-frame clones only, with some absent. The data show approximately 86,000 clones, 86% seen once. Specimen: blood. The receptors come from a man aged 25-45 years in good health.

The V and J genes are TRBV24-1 and TRBJ1-5; no clear D gene. Germline V gene lookup returns CDR1 KGHDR and CDR2 SFDVKD. The ends were cut back, 4 bases at V and 7 bases at J, with 10 bases in the middle. This CDR3 has 13 amino acids. The chain's CDR3 is CATSEVGQQPQHF. DNA for the CDR3: TGTGCCACCAGTGAGGTCGGCCAGCAGCCCCAGCATTTT.

The genes are TRBV6-5 and TRBJ1-6, with 7 bases identical to TRBD1. The junction had 9 bases not matched to a gene; V was cut back by 6 bases and J by 7 bases. CDR1 and CDR2 from the germline V gene are MNHEY and SVGAGI. This CDR3 region has 15 residues. The CDR3 loop is CASSPTPGQNSPLHF. DNA for the CDR3: TGTGCCAGCAGCCCAACGCCGGGACAGAATTCACCCCTCCACTTT.

The genes are TRBV5-6 and TRBJ2-5; no clear D. Trimming removed 0 bases at V and 1 base at J, with 4 bases between. Germline CDR1 SGHDT, CDR2 YYEEEE. The length of the CDR3 is 13 residues. The CDR3 reads CASSLDSQETQYF. Here the CDR3 DNA reads TGTGCCAGCAGCTTGGACAGCCAAGAGACCCAGTACTTC.

The chain couples TRBV15 to TRBJ2-5; D not certain. The CDR3 sequence is 11 residues long. Trimming removed 3 bases at V and 5 bases at J, with 4 bases between. In germline, CDR1 is LNHNV, CDR2 YYDKDF (reference sequence). The CDR3 loop is CATSRRETQYF. Written as DNA, the CDR3 is TGTGCCACCAGCAGGCGGGAGACCCAGTACTTC.

The chain links TRBV6-5 to TRBJ1-4; unclear D gene. The ends were cut back, 8 bases at V and 7 bases at J, with 11 bases in the middle. CDR1 and CDR2 from the germline V gene are MNHEY and SVGAGI. The CDR3 consists of 12 residues. The CDR3 nucleotides read TGTGCCAGCTCAAAGGCTCGTGAAAAACTGTTTTTT. Residues: CASSKAREKLFF.

The rearrangement joins TRBV24-1 to TRBJ1-2, with a possible D match to TRBD1 (5 bases). The CDR3 extends over 11 amino acids. Germline CDR1 is KGHDR and CDR2 is SFDVKD. V lost 3 bases, J lost 10 bases, and 8 bases lay in between. CDR3: CATSDGATYTF. For the CDR3, the DNA is TGTGCCACCAGTGATGGGGCAACCTACACCTTC.

This clone was counted only a few times. This sequence joins TRBV3-1 (or the pseudogene TRBV3-2) and TRBJ1-4, with a tentative D call TRBD1 (5 bases). CDR3 length: 15 amino acids. Between the trimmed V and J ends, which lost 1 base and 5 bases, there was a span of 11 bases. Germline V gives CDR1 LGHDT, CDR2 YNNKEL (reference sequence). CDR3 DNA: TGTGCCAGCAGCCAAGTGGGCAGGGAGAATGAAAAACTGTTTTTT. This translates into CASSQVGRENEKLFF.

This chain links TRBV27 with TRBJ2-3; D is unclear. CDR1 is MNHEY, CDR2 SMNVEV, per germline (reference sequence). There are 16 residues in the CDR3. V was pared by 5 bases and J by 0 bases, with 15 bases between. The CDR3 reads CASSPYRRPSTDTQYF. The CDR3 DNA sequence: TGTGCCAGCAGTCCCTACCGACGACCCAGCACAGATACGCAGTATTTT.

This rearrangement joins TRBV7-9 to TRBJ2-5; 11 nucleotides match TRBD2. J lost 4 bases, V lost 3 bases, and 10 bases had no gene match. The length of the CDR3 is 17 residues. CDR1 is SEHNR and CDR2 is FQNEAQ in the germline V gene (reference sequence). The CDR3 DNA sequence: TGTGCCAGCAGCTTGGGCCGACTAGCGGGGTCGGGAGAGACCCAGTACTTC. It codes for CASSLGRLAGSGETQYF.

In its sample, this clone was seen once. The V call is TRBV24-1, the J call TRBJ2-5; D unresolved. Trimming took 3 bases from V and 7 from J, leaving 17 bases between them. The CDR3 spans 15 residues. The V gene's germline CDR1 is KGHDR and CDR2 SFDVKD. The CDR3 spells CATSDGSAAGGTQYF. The CDR3 nucleotides read TGTGCCACCAGTGATGGGTCCGCCGCAGGTGGGACCCAGTACTTC.

The chain has TRBV14 and TRBJ1-1; D perhaps matches TRBD1 (6 bases). Trimming shortened V by 1 base and J by 0 bases, and 15 bases separated the two germline ends. This CDR3 spans 17 amino acids. Germline CDR1 reads SGHDN; CDR2 reads FVKESK. The CDR3, as DNA: TGTGCCAGCAGCCAAGTCAGGGGCGGGGGTATGAACACTGAAGCTTTCTTT. This codes for CASSQVRGGGMNTEAFF.

This clone was seen ten or more times. The chain combines TRBV7-9 with TRBJ1-1; 8 nucleotides match TRBD1. V gave up 4 bases and J gave up 4 bases; unmatched junction bases: 2. This CDR3 contains 13 residues. Germline lookup yields CDR1 SEHNR and CDR2 FQNEAQ (reference sequence). CDR3 nucleotides: TGTGCCAGCAGCTCAGGACAGGGCACTGAAGCTTTCTTT. Protein: CASSSGQGTEAFF.

The chain carries TRBV7-8 and TRBJ2-7; D perhaps matches TRBD1 (5 bases). V lost 1 base to trimming and J lost 2 bases, with 6 bases between them. The V gene's germline CDR1 is SGHVS and CDR2 FQNEAQ. The CDR3 is 13 amino acids. CDR3 protein: CASSLDRPYEQYF. CDR3 nucleotides: TGTGCCAGCAGCTTAGACAGGCCCTACGAGCAGTACTTC.

The chain links TRBV7-9 to TRBJ2-7, with D possibly TRBD1 on 6 matching bases. This CDR3 is 17 amino acids long. V was cut by 1 base and J by 0 bases, with 16 bases left in between. The germline gives CDR1 SEHNR, CDR2 FQNEAQ (reference sequence). CDR3 sequence (DNA): TGTGCCAGCAGCTTAGGCCCAGGGACAATGAGCTCCTACGAGCAGTACGTC. This codes for CASSLGPGTMSSYEQYV.

The chain combines TRBV29-1 with TRBJ1-4, with a possible D match to TRBD1 (6 bases). The germline CDR1 and CDR2 sequences are SQVTM and ANQGSEA. The CDR3 has 15 amino acids. The V end was cut by 7 bases, the J end by 2 bases, with 17 bases between. CDR3 nucleotide sequence: TGCAGCGCCCAGGGGCAAATGAAGACTAATGAAAAACTGTTTTTT. As protein: CSAQGQMKTNEKLFF.

The CDR3 region is CASSLGAGGFYEQYF. For the CDR3, the DNA is TGTGCCAGCAGCCTCGGGGCAGGGGGCTTCTACGAGCAGTACTTC. The genes are TRBV6-5 and TRBJ2-7; 8 bases are a match to TRBD1. V was pared by 6 bases and J by 3 bases, with 10 bases of the junction left unmatched. Germline V lookup: CDR1 MNHEY, CDR2 SVGAGI. The CDR3 is made up of 15 amino acids.

The V call is TRBV30, the J call TRBJ2-2, with D unclear. CDR1 and CDR2 from the germline V gene are GTSNPN and SVGIG (reference sequence). V shed 1 base and J shed 3 bases, with 9 bases lying between them. The CDR3 runs 14 residues. DNA for the CDR3: TGTGCCTGGAGTGAACTCGTGGACACCGGGGAGCTGTTTTTT. This gives the protein CAWSELVDTGELFF.

The chain combines TRBV5-1 with TRBJ1-2; no definite D call. Germline V gives CDR1 SGHRS, CDR2 YFSETQ. With 1 base removed from V and 6 bases from J, the gap between germline ends came to 13 bases. The CDR3 has 14 amino acids. CDR3 region: CASSLSRTDDGYTF. Here the CDR3 DNA reads TGCGCCAGCAGCTTGTCCCGAACAGACGATGGCTACACCTTC.

The genes are TRBV12-3 or TRBV12-4 and TRBJ1-1, with D perhaps TRBD1 (5 bases). Trimming shortened V by 5 bases and J by 1 base, and 8 bases separated the two germline ends. The CDR3 is made up of 13 amino acids. The CDR3 DNA follows: TGTGCCAGCAGTACAGGTGGGAACACTGAAGCTTTCTTT. Its protein is CASSTGGNTEAFF.

This chain links TRBV2 with TRBJ2-5, with 8 bases fitting TRBD1. With 4 bases clipped from V and 2 bases from J, the junction kept 6 bases outside the gene matches. There are 15 residues in the CDR3. Germline assignment: CDR1 SNHLY and CDR2 FYNNEI. The CDR3 protein is CASSAGQAGQETQYF. CDR3 in DNA: TGTGCCAGCAGTGCGGGACAGGCGGGGCAAGAGACCCAGTACTTC. Based on the CDR3 plus reference TRBV2 and TRBJ2-5, the full variable domain is EPEVTQTPSHQVTQMGQEVILRCVPISNHLYFYWYRQILGQKVEFLVSFYNNEISEKSEIFDDQFSVERPDGSNFTLKIRSTKLEDSAMYFCASSAGQAGQETQYFGPGTRLLVL.

The gene calls are TRBV27 and TRBJ2-7; unclear D gene. Germline V gives CDR1 MNHEY, CDR2 SMNVEV (reference sequence). V lost 5 bases to trimming and J lost 0 bases, with 17 bases between them. The CDR3 sequence is 16 residues long. The DNA for the CDR3 is TGTGCCAGCAGTCCACGACGGACCGCCAGCTCCTACGAGCAGTACTTC. It codes for CASSPRRTASSYEQYF.